This is a list of T cell receptor beta chains from one sample in a study of early T cells in non-severe SARS-CoV-2 infection. MiXCR, run by TCRdb on the 5' RACE reads, gives a single entry per CDR3 protein. The repertoire consists of 55,000 to 75,000 distinct CDR3 sequences, with roughly an eighth occurring once and the leading ten covering over 1%. Source material: whole blood. These receptor sequences come from an adult who was a healthcare worker with PCR-confirmed SARS-CoV-2 infection or an uninfected control (not recorded which). The CDR3 runs from the conserved cysteine through the conserved F or W. The order of the fields is V gene, clone size, D gene, J gene, CDR3 protein, CDR3 DNA. D genes are given only for firm matches. The listing skips clone size in some rows; elsewhere it reads once, few, many or a size class.

>TRBV12-3/TRBV12-4|many|-|TRBJ1-2
CASSLMEDYGYTF
TGTGCCAGCAGTTTAATGGAAGACTATGGCTACACCTTC
>TRBV2|-|-|TRBJ2-3
CASTGATPSTDTQYF
TGTGCCTCAACCGGGGCAACACCCAGCACAGATACGCAGTATTTT
>TRBV5-5|many|TRBD2|TRBJ2-5
CASSPALAGGETQYF
TGTGCCAGCAGCCCCGCCTTAGCGGGAGGTGAGACCCAGTACTTC
>TRBV15|-|TRBD1|TRBJ2-1
CATSPGDRAIDEQFF
TGTGCCACCAGCCCGGGGGACAGGGCTATTGATGAGCAGTTCTTC
>TRBV12-5|many|TRBD1|TRBJ2-1
CASGPGTEPNNEQFF
TGTGCTAGTGGCCCAGGGACAGAACCGAACAATGAGCAGTTCTTC
>TRBV6-5|-|-|TRBJ2-7
CASSRDGLGEQYF
TGTGCCAGCAGTCGGGACGGCCTAGGCGAGCAGTACTTC
>TRBV11-2|many|-|TRBJ2-5
CASSTSGGLGQETQYF
TGTGCCAGCAGCACATCAGGGGGACTAGGCCAAGAGACCCAGTACTTC
>TRBV11-2|many|-|TRBJ1-1
CASSLDPGGTEAFF
TGTGCCAGCAGCTTAGACCCGGGAGGCACTGAAGCTTTCTTT
>TRBV20-1|many|-|TRBJ2-1
CSARDLRSYNEQFF
TGCAGTGCTAGAGATCTTCGCTCCTACAATGAGCAGTTCTTC
>TRBV6-2/TRBV6-3|-|-|TRBJ2-7
CASSYLGTYEQYF
TGTGCCAGCAGTTACTTAGGTACCTACGAGCAGTACTTC
>TRBV7-2|few|TRBD2|TRBJ2-3
CASSFGLAGADTQYF
TGTGCCAGCAGCTTTGGACTAGCGGGGGCAGATACGCAGTATTTT
>TRBV6-2/TRBV6-3|-|-|TRBJ2-7
CASSYPPGSVGEQYF
TGTGCCAGCAGTTACCCCCCCGGGTCGGTCGGCGAGCAGTACTTC
>TRBV28|many|-|TRBJ1-5
CASSLAGARSNQPQHF
TGTGCCAGCAGTTTGGCGGGGGCGCGAAGCAATCAGCCCCAGCATTTT
>TRBV9|few|-|TRBJ1-2
CASSVAESNYGYTF
TGTGCCAGCAGCGTAGCAGAGTCTAACTATGGCTACACCTTC
>TRBV6-1|many|-|TRBJ2-3
CASSELERATDTQYF
TGTGCCAGCAGTGAACTGGAGAGGGCCACAGATACGCAGTATTTT
>TRBV20-1|many|TRBD1|TRBJ1-6
CSAYDRGHSYNSPLHF
TGCAGTGCCTATGACAGGGGGCACTCCTATAATTCACCCCTCCACTTT
>TRBV4-2|many|TRBD1|TRBJ2-7
CASSPLWGTGDEQYF
TGTGCCAGCAGCCCCCTATGGGGGACAGGGGACGAGCAGTACTTC
>TRBV11-2|many|-|TRBJ2-7
CASSLGSIYEQYF
TGTGCCAGCAGCTTAGGTTCCATCTACGAGCAGTACTTC
>TRBV20-1|many|-|TRBJ1-1
CSATTRTAEAFF
TGCAGTGCAACCACGCGGACAGCCGAAGCTTTCTTT